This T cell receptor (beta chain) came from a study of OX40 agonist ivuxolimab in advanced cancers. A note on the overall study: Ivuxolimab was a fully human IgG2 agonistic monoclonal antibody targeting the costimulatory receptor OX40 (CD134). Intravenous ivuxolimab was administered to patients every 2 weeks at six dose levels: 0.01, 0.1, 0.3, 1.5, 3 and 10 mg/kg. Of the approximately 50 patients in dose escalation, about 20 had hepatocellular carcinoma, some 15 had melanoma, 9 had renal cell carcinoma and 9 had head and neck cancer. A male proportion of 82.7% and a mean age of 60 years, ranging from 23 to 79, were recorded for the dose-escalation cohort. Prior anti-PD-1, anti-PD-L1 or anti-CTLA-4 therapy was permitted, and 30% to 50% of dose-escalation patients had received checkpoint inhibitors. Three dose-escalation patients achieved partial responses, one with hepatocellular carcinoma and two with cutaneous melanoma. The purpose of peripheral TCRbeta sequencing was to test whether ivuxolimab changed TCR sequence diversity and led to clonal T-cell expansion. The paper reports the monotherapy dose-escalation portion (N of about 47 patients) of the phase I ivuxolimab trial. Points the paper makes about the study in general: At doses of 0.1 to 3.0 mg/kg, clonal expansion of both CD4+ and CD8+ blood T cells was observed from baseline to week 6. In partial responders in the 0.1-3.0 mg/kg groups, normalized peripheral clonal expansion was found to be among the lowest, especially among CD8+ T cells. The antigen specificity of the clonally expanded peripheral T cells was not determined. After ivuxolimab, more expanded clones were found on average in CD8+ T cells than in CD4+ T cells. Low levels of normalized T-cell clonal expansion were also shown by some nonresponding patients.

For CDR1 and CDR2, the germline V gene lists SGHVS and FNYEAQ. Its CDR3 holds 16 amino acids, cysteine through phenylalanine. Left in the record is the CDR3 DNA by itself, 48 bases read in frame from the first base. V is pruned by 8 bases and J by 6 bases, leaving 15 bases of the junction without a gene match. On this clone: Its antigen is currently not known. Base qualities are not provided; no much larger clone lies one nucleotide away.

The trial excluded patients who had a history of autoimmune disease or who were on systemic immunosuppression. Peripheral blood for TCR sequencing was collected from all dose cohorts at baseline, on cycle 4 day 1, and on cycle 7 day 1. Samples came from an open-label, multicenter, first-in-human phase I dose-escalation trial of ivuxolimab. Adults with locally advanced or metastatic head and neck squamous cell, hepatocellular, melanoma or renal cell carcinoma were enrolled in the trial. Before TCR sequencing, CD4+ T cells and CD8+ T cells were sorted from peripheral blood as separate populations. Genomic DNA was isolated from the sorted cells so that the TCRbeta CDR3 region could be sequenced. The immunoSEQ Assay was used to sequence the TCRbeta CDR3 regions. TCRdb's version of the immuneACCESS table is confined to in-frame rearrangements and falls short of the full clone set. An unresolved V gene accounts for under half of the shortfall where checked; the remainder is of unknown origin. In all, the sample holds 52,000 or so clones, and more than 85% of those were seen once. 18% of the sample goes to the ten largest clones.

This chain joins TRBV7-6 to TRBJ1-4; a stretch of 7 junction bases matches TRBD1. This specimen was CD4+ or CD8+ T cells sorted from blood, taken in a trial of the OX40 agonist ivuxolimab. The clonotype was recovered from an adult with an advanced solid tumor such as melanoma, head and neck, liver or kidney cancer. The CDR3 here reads CASGAYNRGCDEKLFF. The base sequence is TGTGCCAGCGGGGCTTACAACAGGGGTTGCGATGAAAAACTGTTTTTT.